Below are 19 T cell receptor beta chains sequenced from a single sample in a study of blood T cell repertoires in COVID-19. Some clones are missing from TCRdb's copy, which holds only in-frame ones; the method was immunoSEQ multiplex PCR. The repertoire holds over 200,000 clones, with about 89% as singletons. Material: peripheral blood. Receptors originate from a woman between 40 and 50 years old with acute or convalescent COVID-19.

The chain links TRBV9 to TRBJ1-2; the match to TRBD1 covers 7 bases. Trimming cost V 3 bases and J 4 bases; bases outside gene matches: 12. The CDR3 has 16 amino acids. Germline V gives CDR1 SGDLS, CDR2 YYNGEE. The CDR3 sequence is CASSGSNRGWGYGYTF. In nucleotides, the CDR3 is TGTGCCAGCAGCGGCTCCAACAGGGGATGGGGCTATGGCTACACCTTC. The whole variable domain, remainder taken from reference TRBV9 and TRBJ1-2, is DSGVTQTPKHLITATGQRVTLRCSPRSGDLSVYWYQQSLDQGLQFLIQYYNGEERAKGNILERFSAQQFPDLHSELNLSSLELGDSALYFCASSGSNRGWGYGYTFGSGTRLTVV.

The chain uses TRBV6-5 and TRBJ1-2, with a tentative D call TRBD1 (6 bases). Per germline, CDR1 MNHEY and CDR2 SVGAGI. The CDR3 length is 13 residues. V was trimmed by 6 bases and J by 8 bases, leaving 16 bases between them. CDR3 sequence: CASRESGGQGYTF. As DNA, the CDR3 is TGTGCCAGCAGGGAGTCGGGGGGCCAGGGCTACACCTTC.

The genes are TRBV5-4 and TRBJ2-3, with D tentatively TRBD2 (7 bases). Trimming took off 0 bases at V and 4 bases at J, with 15 bases between the two ends. The length of the CDR3 is 16 residues. CDR1 is SGHNT and CDR2 is YYREEE in the germline V gene (reference sequence). The CDR3 nucleotides are TGTGCCAGCAGCTTGGTGAGGGGGGGCCTCTCAGATACGCAGTATTTT. The encoded protein is CASSLVRGGLSDTQYF.

CDR3: CASSSGWQGTQYF. For the CDR3, the DNA is TGTGCCAGCAGCTCCGGTTGGCAGGGGACCCAGTACTTC. The chain links TRBV5-6 to TRBJ2-5, with D perhaps TRBD1 (5 bases). Germline-derived CDR1 and CDR2 are SGHDT and YYEEEE. This CDR3 spans 13 amino acids. Trimming left V 3 bases short and J 7 bases short, with 13 bases between.

Only a few counts were recorded for this clone. Compared with germline, one end of the junction differs, possibly owing to a read error. The chain is built from TRBV4-2 and TRBJ2-1, with TRBD2 matching over 8 bases. The CDR3 covers 16 residues. CDR1 LGHNA and CDR2 YNFKEQ come from the germline V gene. The CDR3 sequence is CASRQGVGGAYNEQFF. The CDR3 region has the DNA TGTGCCAGCAGACAAGGGGTCGGGGGGGCCTACAATGAGCAGTTCTTC.

The chain couples TRBV6-5 to TRBJ1-2; D ambiguous. The CDR3 consists of 16 residues. Germline V CDR1 and CDR2: MNHEY, SVGAGI. V was trimmed by 0 bases and J by 0 bases, leaving 11 bases between them. The CDR3 DNA follows: TGTGCCAGCAGTTACTCTAGAGCGGCCGCTAACTATGGCTACACCTTC. Encoded protein: CASSYSRAAANYGYTF.

CDR3 nucleotides: TGTGCCAGCACCAGCGACCCATTCACTGAAAAACTGTTTTTT. Translated: CASTSDPFTEKLFF. The V call is TRBV5-6, the J call TRBJ1-4; D remains unclear. CDR1 SGHDT and CDR2 YYEEEE come from the germline V gene. CDR3 length: 14 residues. V was trimmed by 6 bases and J by 7 bases, leaving 16 bases between them.

The chain uses TRBV3-1 (or the pseudogene TRBV3-2) and TRBJ2-1, with 8 positions matching TRBD1. CDR1 is LGHDT, CDR2 YNNKEL, per germline (reference sequence). V was pared by 3 bases and J by 10 bases, with 5 bases of the junction left unmatched. CDR3 length: 13 amino acids. In DNA, the CDR3 is TGTGCCAGCAGCCAGCACGGGACAGGAGAGCAGTTCTTC. It yields the protein CASSQHGTGEQFF.

For the CDR3, the DNA is TGTGCCAGCAAAAAGTGGGACTTCACAGATACGCAGTATTTT. It encodes CASKKWDFTDTQYF. This chain connects TRBV6-5 to TRBJ2-3, with D possibly TRBD2 on 6 matching bases. CDR3 length: 14 amino acids. Per germline, CDR1 MNHEY and CDR2 SVGAGI. Trimming stripped 7 bases from V and 2 bases from J, with 13 bases between.

The V call is TRBV7-9, the J call TRBJ2-5; 8 nucleotides agree with TRBD2. The germline CDR1 and CDR2 sequences are SEHNR and FQNEAQ (reference sequence). There are 15 residues in the CDR3. Losses at the gene ends were 0 bases for V and 5 bases for J; bases not matched to a gene: 5. The CDR3 DNA is TGTGCCAGCAGCTTAGCTGGGGGACTAGTGGAGACCCAGTACTTC. Its translation is CASSLAGGLVETQYF.

This chain joins TRBV30 and TRBJ2-1; no definite D call. CDR1 is GTSNPN, CDR2 SVGIG, per germline (reference sequence). The CDR3 runs 13 residues. The germline V and J ends were trimmed by 7 bases and 5 bases, with 15 bases remaining between them. CDR3 in amino acids: CAFGMGYDNEQFF. CDR3 nucleotides: TGTGCCTTTGGAATGGGCTACGACAATGAGCAGTTCTTC.

This clone occurred a few times. The genes are TRBV7-9 and TRBJ1-3, with no clear D. V was shortened by 0 bases and J by 0 bases, with 9 bases between the two germline ends. The germline V gene has CDR1 SEHNR and CDR2 FQNEAQ (reference sequence). The CDR3 is 16 amino acids. CDR3 nucleotide sequence: TGTGCCAGCAGCTTAGCGAATGTACTCTCTGGAAACACCATATATTTT. Protein: CASSLANVLSGNTIYF.

The V gene is TRBV19, the J gene TRBJ1-5, with 7 nucleotides matching TRBD1. This CDR3 region has 15 residues. Germline CDR1 reads LNHDA; CDR2 reads SQIVND (reference sequence). J was trimmed by 3 bases and V by 6 bases; bases with no gene match: 8. CDR3 protein: CASSRGQPINQPQHF. The CDR3 coding sequence is TGTGCCAGTAGCCGGGGACAGCCTATCAATCAGCCCCAGCATTTT.

This clone was detected only once. The chain is built from TRBV15 and TRBJ1-5, with TRBD1 matching 7 bases. The CDR3 extends over 15 amino acids. Germline-derived CDR1 and CDR2 are LNHNV and YYDKDF (reference sequence). Trimming took 0 bases from V and 7 from J; bases not matched to a gene: 6. The CDR3 loop is CATSRDKGAGQPQHF. CDR3 DNA sequence: TGTGCCACCAGCAGAGATAAGGGGGCTGGGCAGCCCCAGCATTTT. Full variable domain (remainder filled in from reference TRBV15 and TRBJ1-5): DAMVIQNPRYQVTQFGKPVTLSCSQTLNHNVMYWYQQKSSQAPKLLFHYYDKDFNNEADTPDNFQSRRPNTSFCFLDIRSPGLGDTAMYLCATSRDKGAGQPQHFGDGTRLSIL.

J is TRBJ1-3 and V is TRBV11-2, with D unclear. The CDR3 is 12 residues long. Germline V gene sequence: CDR1 SGHAT, CDR2 FQNNGV. The CDR3 loop reads CADRDVGNTIYF. The CDR3 DNA is TGTGCGGACCGGGATGTTGGAAACACCATATATTTT.

The chain links TRBV19 to TRBJ1-2; 8 positions agree with TRBD1. The CDR3 consists of 15 residues. Germline CDR1 is LNHDA and CDR2 is SQIVND (reference sequence). The V gene end was trimmed by 4 bases and the J gene end by 8 bases; junction bases not matched to a gene: 12. The CDR3, as DNA: TGTGCCAGTAGTACATCAGGGGGCCTTAGGTTGGGCTACACCTTC. It yields the protein CASSTSGGLRLGYTF.

The rearrangement uses TRBV6-5 and TRBJ1-2; possibly TRBD1 for D (6 bases). V was pared by 4 bases and J by 7 bases, with 13 bases between. CDR3 size: 13 residues. Germline CDR1 MNHEY, CDR2 SVGAGI. The CDR3: CASSSDSGFGYTF. The DNA of the CDR3 is TGTGCCAGCAGTTCGGACAGCGGTTTTGGCTACACCTTC.

The CDR3 DNA reads as TGTGCCAGCAGACCGACAGGCAATCAGCCCCAGCATTTT. This encodes CASRPTGNQPQHF. This chain uses TRBV27 with TRBJ1-5; D might be TRBD1 (5 bases). The germline V gene encodes CDR1 MNHEY and CDR2 SMNVEV (reference sequence). This CDR3 region has 13 residues. Trimming left V 6 bases short and J 2 bases short, with 8 bases between.

The genes are TRBV3-1 (or the pseudogene TRBV3-2) and TRBJ1-2; D perhaps matches TRBD1 (6 bases). Trimming left V 3 bases short and J 3 bases short, with 11 bases between. CDR3 length equals 14 residues. Germline CDR1 and CDR2: LGHDT and YNNKEL (reference sequence). The chain's CDR3 is CASSHTGQDYGYTF. In DNA form, the CDR3 reads TGTGCCAGCAGCCATACAGGGCAGGACTATGGCTACACCTTC.